The 21 T cell receptor beta chains reported below all come from one sample, sequenced in a study of CD8+ T cells in alopecia areata. Sequencing templates came from extracted RNA that was reverse transcribed into cDNA. Sequenced by immunoSEQ multiplex PCR; TCRdb stores in-frame clones only, minus some. The profile shows approximately 54,000 clones, about 96% of them singletons. The specimen comprised CD8+ T cells sorted from blood, sampled at week 0. The receptors come from a human donor with alopecia areata.

Concerning this clone: This CDR3 is also generated by other DNA sequences in the sample. The chain uses TRBV7-8 and TRBJ1-1; no clear D gene. V was pared by 1 base and J by 9 bases, with 9 bases between. The CDR3 sequence is 12 residues long. Germline CDR1 is SGHVS and CDR2 is FQNEAQ. The CDR3, as DNA: TGTGCCAGCAGCTTAGGGCAGGTCAAAGCTTTCTTT. Residues: CASSLGQVKAFF.

This chain's CDR3 is CASTIGGGAGETQYF. The DNA for the CDR3 is TGTGCCAGTACCATCGGCGGGGGGGCGGGAGAGACCCAGTACTTC. The genes are TRBV7-6 and TRBJ2-5; 9 positions match TRBD2. CDR1 SGHVS and CDR2 FNYEAQ come from the germline V gene. V shed 9 bases, J shed 4 bases, and the junction held 12 bases outside the gene matches. The CDR3 loop spans 15 amino acids.

The count of this clone is one. The rearrangement links TRBV7-9 to TRBJ2-1; 11 bases fit TRBD2. Germline CDR1 is SEHNR and CDR2 is FQNEAQ (reference sequence). The CDR3 runs 15 residues. Trimming took 1 base from V and 7 from J; bases not matched to a gene: 3. In DNA, the CDR3 is TGTGCCAGCAGCTTAGAGGGACTAGCGGATAATGAGCAGTTCTTC. It specifies CASSLEGLADNEQFF. Full variable domain (rest looked up from reference TRBV7-9 and TRBJ2-1): DTGVSQNPRHKITKRGQNVTFRCDPISEHNRLYWYRQTLGQGPEFLTYFQNEAQLEKSRLLSDRFSAERPKGSFSTLEIQRTEQGDSAMYLCASSLEGLADNEQFFGPGTRLTVL.

This chain links TRBV27 with TRBJ2-3; D unresolved. The germline V gene encodes CDR1 MNHEY and CDR2 SMNVEV (reference sequence). There are 16 residues in the CDR3. V was clipped by 0 bases and J by 1 base, with 11 bases between them. The CDR3 sequence: CASSLSDPMGTDTQYF. CDR3 DNA: TGTGCCAGCAGTTTATCGGATCCTATGGGCACAGATACGCAGTATTTT.

The V call is TRBV7-8, the J call TRBJ2-7; possible D gene TRBD1, 6 bases. The V end lost 5 bases, the J end lost 3 bases, and 23 bases lay between the germline ends. Per germline, CDR1 SGHVS and CDR2 FQNEAQ. The CDR3 totals 17 residues. CDR3 region: CASSPSVGASLSYEQYF. CDR3 nucleotide sequence: TGTGCCAGCAGCCCTAGTGTGGGGGCTTCTCTGAGCTACGAGCAGTACTTC.

The CDR3 region is CASSLDGAGEQYF. In DNA, the CDR3 is TGTGCCAGCAGCTTAGATGGCGCGGGCGAGCAGTACTTC. The V call is TRBV11-2, the J call TRBJ2-7, with D maybe TRBD2 (5 bases). The CDR3 spans 13 residues. The germline gives CDR1 SGHAT, CDR2 FQNNGV. V was cut by 0 bases and J by 6 bases, with 9 bases left in between.

By its share, this clone is medium-sized. The J gene is TRBJ2-1, the V gene TRBV6-1, with no clear D. Germline values: CDR1 MNHNS, CDR2 SASEGT. CDR3 length: 13 amino acids. V lost 3 bases, J lost 4 bases, and 7 bases lay in between. The CDR3 sequence is CASSDRVYNEQFF. Here the CDR3 DNA reads TGTGCCAGCAGTGATCGGGTATACAATGAGCAGTTCTTC.

V gene TRBV7-2 combines with J gene TRBJ2-5; TRBD1 matches at 12 bases. Germline V gives CDR1 SGHTA, CDR2 FQGNSA. The CDR3 consists of 17 residues. J was trimmed by 4 bases and V by 5 bases; bases with no gene match: 11. CDR3 loop: CASSIRPGQGASETQYF. In DNA form, the CDR3 reads TGTGCCAGCAGCATCCGACCGGGACAGGGGGCCTCAGAGACCCAGTACTTC.

A note on this clone: Additional DNA sequences in this sample encode the identical CDR3. The chain links TRBV7-8 to TRBJ2-3; 9 bases agree with TRBD2. CDR1 SGHVS and CDR2 FQNEAQ come from the germline V gene. The J segment lost 4 bases and the V segment lost 5 bases, leaving 7 bases of the junction unmatched. This CDR3 region has 15 residues. In nucleotides, the CDR3 is TGTGCCAGCAGCAACATAGCGGGGGTACCAGATACGCAGTATTTT. Amino acids: CASSNIAGVPDTQYF.

The chain couples TRBV9 to TRBJ2-5, with D tentatively TRBD2 (7 bases). V was trimmed by 4 bases and J by 1 base, leaving 17 bases between them. The CDR3 sequence is 16 residues long. The germline V gene has CDR1 SGDLS and CDR2 YYNGEE. CDR3 coding DNA: TGTGCCAGCAGCCCGAGAGGGGGGGGCAGCCAAGAGACCCAGTACTTC. Protein: CASSPRGGGSQETQYF.

This clone came up once. This chain uses TRBV4-3 with TRBJ1-2; D might be TRBD1 (5 bases). CDR1 and CDR2 from the germline V gene are LGHNA and YSLEER. The length of the CDR3 is 15 residues. With 2 bases removed from V and 2 bases from J, the gap between germline ends came to 12 bases. DNA of the CDR3: TGCGCCAGCAGCCAACTCCAGGGTCAAAACTATGGCTACACCTTC. It encodes CASSQLQGQNYGYTF.

J is TRBJ2-5 and V is TRBV7-9, with 9 bases aligning to TRBD2. This CDR3 comprises 14 residues. Germline CDR1 SEHNR, CDR2 FQNEAQ (reference sequence). Unmatched junction bases numbered 3, after V lost 5 bases and J lost 2 bases. The CDR3 loop is CASSASGDQETQYF. The DNA for the CDR3 is TGTGCCAGCAGCGCTAGCGGGGATCAAGAGACCCAGTACTTC.

This clone appeared once. The V gene is TRBV27, the J gene TRBJ2-7; 8 nucleotides line up with TRBD1. V trimming: 5 bases; J trimming: 2 bases; junction bases outside the gene matches: 5. CDR3 length equals 14 residues. CDR1 MNHEY and CDR2 SMNVEV come from the germline V gene (reference sequence). The CDR3 spells CASSSRTGTYEQYF. CDR3 coding DNA: TGTGCCAGCAGTAGTCGGACAGGGACCTACGAGCAGTACTTC.

V is TRBV7-9 and J is TRBJ2-1, with D possibly TRBD2 on 5 matching bases. The CDR3 covers 18 residues. The V end was cut by 5 bases, the J end by 0 bases, with 20 bases between. In germline, CDR1 is SEHNR, CDR2 FQNEAQ (reference sequence). CDR3: CASSPGFSGLISYNEQFF. The CDR3 bases are TGTGCCAGCAGCCCGGGGTTTTCGGGATTAATCTCCTACAATGAGCAGTTCTTC. The full variable domain, its missing parts supplied by reference TRBV7-9 and TRBJ2-1, is DTGVSQNPRHKITKRGQNVTFRCDPISEHNRLYWYRQTLGQGPEFLTYFQNEAQLEKSRLLSDRFSAERPKGSFSTLEIQRTEQGDSAMYLCASSPGFSGLISYNEQFFGPGTRLTVL.

The chain is built from TRBV4-2 and TRBJ1-3, with unresolved D. CDR1 is LGHNA, CDR2 YNFKEQ, per germline. V was pared by 0 bases and J by 0 bases, with 12 bases between. This CDR3 spans 17 amino acids. CDR3 DNA sequence: TGTGCCAGCAGCCAAGATCTCGGAGGCAGCTCTGGAAACACCATATATTTT. Amino acid sequence: CASSQDLGGSSGNTIYF.

The chain is built from TRBV5-6 and TRBJ2-3; 8 bases line up with TRBD2. CDR1 and CDR2 (germline): SGHDT, YYEEEE. The CDR3 totals 15 residues. The junction had 10 bases not matched to a gene; V was cut back by 4 bases and J by 6 bases. As DNA, the CDR3 is TGTGCCAGCAGCCCGGAAGGGCGGGGGGCGGATACGCAGTATTTT. Translated: CASSPEGRGADTQYF.

Only one count was recorded for this clone. The chain links TRBV4-1 to TRBJ1-2, with a possible D match to TRBD1 (6 bases). V lost 4 bases and J 0 bases, leaving 12 bases between the germline ends. Germline assignment: CDR1 MGHRA and CDR2 YSYEKL. This CDR3 spans 15 amino acids. This CDR3 is CASSLTRTANYGYTF. The CDR3 nucleotides are TGCGCCAGCAGCCTCACCCGGACAGCTAACTATGGCTACACCTTC.

The chain couples TRBV7-9 to TRBJ1-1, with 7 bases lining up with TRBD1. The CDR3 covers 13 residues. The V gene's germline CDR1 is SEHNR and CDR2 FQNEAQ (reference sequence). The ends lost 6 bases at V and 5 bases at J; junction bases unmatched: 6. CDR3 region: CASRFDRETEAFF. In nucleotides, the CDR3 is TGTGCCAGCAGGTTCGACAGGGAGACTGAAGCTTTCTTT.

This rearrangement joins TRBV27 to TRBJ2-1; no clear D gene. The germline CDR1 and CDR2 sequences are MNHEY and SMNVEV (reference sequence). Trimming stripped 6 bases from V and 0 bases from J, with 15 bases between. The length of the CDR3 is 16 residues. The CDR3 protein is CASRTRLSSSYNEQFF. The CDR3 DNA follows: TGTGCCAGCAGAACAAGACTTAGCAGCTCCTACAATGAGCAGTTCTTC.

The chain recombines TRBV2 with TRBJ2-1, with TRBD2 matching 8 bases. The V gene end was trimmed by 6 bases and the J gene end by 1 base; junction bases not matched to a gene: 5. The V gene's germline CDR1 is SNHLY and CDR2 FYNNEI. The CDR3 runs to 15 residues. CDR3 sequence reads: CASRVGGGSYNEQFF. The CDR3, as DNA: TGTGCCAGCAGAGTCGGGGGGGGATCCTACAATGAGCAGTTCTTC.

This chain joins TRBV7-9 and TRBJ2-7, with D perhaps matching TRBD1 (6 bases). The CDR3 extends over 12 amino acids. CDR1 SEHNR and CDR2 FQNEAQ come from the germline V gene (reference sequence). Trimming left V 5 bases short and J 7 bases short, with 12 bases between. The DNA of the CDR3 is TGTGCCAGCAGCCGGACAGCCTGGGAGCAGTACTTC. Its translation is CASSRTAWEQYF.